A single sample gave rise to the 5 T cell receptor beta chains below, sequenced in a study of blood T cell repertoires in COVID-19. Data came from immunoSEQ multiplex PCR; TCRdb stores just in-frame clones and leaves some out. This repertoire shows 300,000 to 500,000 clones, approximately 87% found once; its top ten account for approximately 1%. Sequenced material: PBMCs or T cells enriched from blood (not recorded which). The receptors were gathered from a woman aged 25-40 years with acute COVID-19.

The genes are TRBV6-1 and TRBJ2-7, with D possibly TRBD1 on 5 matching bases. Trimming took 3 bases from V and 1 from J, leaving 10 bases between them. Germline V CDR1 and CDR2: MNHNS, SASEGT. The CDR3 loop spans 14 amino acids. In nucleotides, the CDR3 is TGTGCCAGCAGTGAGGCAGGGTTATCCTACGAGCAGTACTTC. Its protein is CASSEAGLSYEQYF.

The chain has TRBV29-1 and TRBJ2-1; D is possibly TRBD1 (7 bases). V gave up 8 bases and J gave up 4 bases, with 18 bases separating them. In germline, CDR1 is SQVTM, CDR2 ANQGSEA. There are 14 residues in the CDR3. The CDR3 is CSQTTRGAYNEQFF. DNA for the CDR3: TGCAGCCAGACTACCAGGGGGGCTTACAATGAGCAGTTCTTC.

This chain joins TRBV25-1 and TRBJ2-5, with 8 bases aligning to TRBD1. This CDR3 has 17 residues. V shed 1 base and J 5 bases; nucleotides not matched to a gene: 12. Germline loops: CDR1 MGHDK, CDR2 SYGVNS. CDR3: CASSEWGPGGTMETQYF. The CDR3 region has the DNA TGTGCCAGCAGTGAATGGGGGCCAGGGGGCACGATGGAGACCCAGTACTTC.

This clone was detected once. CDR3 DNA: TGTGCCAGCAGTACCACCACTTACTACGAGCAGTACTTC. Amino acid sequence: CASSTTTYYEQYF. The chain links TRBV12-3 or TRBV12-4 to TRBJ2-7; D uncertain. The V end was cut by 5 bases, the J end by 3 bases, with 11 bases between. The CDR3 runs 13 residues.

The chain uses TRBV4-1 and TRBJ1-1, with D possibly being TRBD1 (6 bases). CDR1 and CDR2 (germline): MGHRA, YSYEKL. The CDR3 spans 16 residues. V was trimmed by 0 bases and J by 1 base, leaving 12 bases between them. The DNA of the CDR3 is TGCGCCAGCAGCCAAGATGCCTCGGACAGGAACACTGAAGCTTTCTTT. Encoded protein: CASSQDASDRNTEAFF.